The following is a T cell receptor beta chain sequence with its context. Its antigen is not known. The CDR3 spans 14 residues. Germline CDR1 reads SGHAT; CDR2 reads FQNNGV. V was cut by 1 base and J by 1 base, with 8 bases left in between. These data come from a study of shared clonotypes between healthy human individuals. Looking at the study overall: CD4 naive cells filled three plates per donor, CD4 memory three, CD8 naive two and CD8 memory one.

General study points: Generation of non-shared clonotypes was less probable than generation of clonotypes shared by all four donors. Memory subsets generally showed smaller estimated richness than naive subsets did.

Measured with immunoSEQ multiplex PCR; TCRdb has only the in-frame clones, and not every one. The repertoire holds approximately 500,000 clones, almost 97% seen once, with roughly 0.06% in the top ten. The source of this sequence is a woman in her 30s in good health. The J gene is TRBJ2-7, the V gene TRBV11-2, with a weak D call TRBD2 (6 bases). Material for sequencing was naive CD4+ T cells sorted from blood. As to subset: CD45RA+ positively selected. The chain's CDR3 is CASSLGRGSYEQYF. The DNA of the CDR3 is TGTGCCAGCAGCTTAGGGAGGGGTTCCTACGAGCAGTACTTC.